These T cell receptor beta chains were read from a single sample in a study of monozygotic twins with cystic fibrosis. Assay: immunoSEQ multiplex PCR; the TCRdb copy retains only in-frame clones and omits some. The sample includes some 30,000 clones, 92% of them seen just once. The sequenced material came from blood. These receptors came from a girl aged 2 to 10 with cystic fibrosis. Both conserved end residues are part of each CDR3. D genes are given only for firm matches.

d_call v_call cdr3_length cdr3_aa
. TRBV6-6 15 CASSYSRENTGELFF
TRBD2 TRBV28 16 CASSTYGRLSYNEQFF
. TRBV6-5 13 CASTFRAGYGYTF
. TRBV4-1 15 CASSPLYGRESEAFF
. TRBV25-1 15 CASSGLGDSNQPQHF
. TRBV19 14 CASSPFDTYNEQFF
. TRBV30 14 CAWGGDTSNTEAFF
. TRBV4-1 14 CASSPGGGPNGYTF
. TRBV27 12 CASSPRGLEQFF
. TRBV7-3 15 CASSPTVGSFNEQFF
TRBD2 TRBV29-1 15 CSVGWGGGRQETQYF
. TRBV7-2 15 CASSLWAGMNTEAFF
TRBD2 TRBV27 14 CASSLSGVADTQYF
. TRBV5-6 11 CASSLVGGYTF
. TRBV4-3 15 CASSQDQSASYEQYF
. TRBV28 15 CASGLPAGVNTEAFF
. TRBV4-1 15 CASSQVGGPNYGYTF
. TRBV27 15 CASRLDAYSNQPQHF
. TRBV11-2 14 CASSLDRGHWTQYF
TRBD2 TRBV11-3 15 CASSSGTSIMETQYF
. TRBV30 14 CAWSRRSSYNEQFF
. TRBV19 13 CASNQGRNTEAFF
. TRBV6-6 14 CASSYPGTPYGYTF
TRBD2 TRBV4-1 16 CASSHQQTSGNYEQYF
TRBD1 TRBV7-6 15 CASSRIQGANTEAFF
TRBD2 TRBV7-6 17 CASSPPRGSGGIHEQYF
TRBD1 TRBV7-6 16 CASSAKKGALLYGYTF
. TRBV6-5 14 CASRRPGTGEKLFF
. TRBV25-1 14 CASSEYRQNTEAFF
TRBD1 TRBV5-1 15 CASSVGQGDAYEQYF
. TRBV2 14 CASSVGGVPGELFF
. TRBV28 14 CASRPQGSNQPQHF
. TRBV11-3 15 CASSLGSSGANVLTF
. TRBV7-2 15 CASSPDWGAYNEQFF
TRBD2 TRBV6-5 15 CASSFAGGSYNEQFF
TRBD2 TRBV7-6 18 CASSPRREREGPYNEQFF
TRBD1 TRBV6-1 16 CASSEGTDIWLREQYF